This T cell receptor beta chain was identified during a study of shared clonotypes between healthy human individuals. Whole-study context: CD8 memory received one plate per donor, CD8 naive two, CD4 memory three and CD4 naive three.

Germline CDR1 and CDR2: SGHRS and YFSETQ. This CDR3 has 15 residues. The germline V and J ends were trimmed by 1 base and 0 bases, with 10 bases remaining between them. Cells designated naive CD8 were CD45RO-negative and were positively selected for CCR7, with terminally differentiated effector memory CD45RA+ cells excluded. Sequencing used immunoSEQ multiplex PCR; TCRdb keeps in-frame clones, though not all of them. The table lists some 2 million clones, approximately 94% of them singletons. The sequenced sample consisted of naive CD8+ T cells sorted from blood. The rearrangement uses TRBV5-1 and TRBJ1-1; possible D gene TRBD1, 5 bases. The TCR comes from a man aged 18 to 30 in good health. CDR3 residues: CASSLSRQMNTEAFF. The DNA of the CDR3 is TGCGCCAGCAGCTTGTCGAGACAGATGAACACTGAAGCTTTCTTT.